This TCR beta chain was found in a study of identical twins (dated by TCRdb to between 2015 and 2016). For context, the study as a whole: To test whether fetal clonotypes persist, this study deep-sequenced TCR alpha and beta repertoires from monozygotic twins, from unrelated adults of various ages, and from cord blood. Replicate twin experiments were performed at different times using different library preparation protocols to rule out contamination.

Receptor libraries were prepared by 5' RACE. Sequenced using an Illumina HiSeq 2000. Template switching added a universal primer binding site, and the final cDNA carried a unique molecular identifier that allowed TCR cDNA molecules to be counted accurately. Specific primers in the conserved constant-segment region were used to synthesize first-strand cDNA for the TCR alpha and beta chains. Each cDNA library was double barcoded, with a SMART-Mk sample barcode plus Illumina barcodes, to control for contamination. TruSeq adapter sequences, together with Illumina sample barcodes, were added in two successive PCR steps. TCR alpha and beta cDNA libraries were sequenced on the Illumina HiSeq platform with custom primers. In the original analysis: Unique molecular identifiers were extracted from raw reads with MiGEC, and CDR3 positions were determined with MiXCR. For each individual, recombination models were inferred using an EM algorithm with the repgenHMM and IGoR tools. The analysis of shared clonotypes was done with the tcR package in R, with sharing normalized by the product of cloneset sizes. Out-of-frame nonproductive sequences were analyzed to study raw recombination free of thymic and clonal selection effects. TCRdb itself trimmed the public reads at Q25 with fastp, ran MiXCR and retained productive beta chains. Records with the same CDR3 protein are collapsed into one entry carrying the most frequent genes and DNA. It is TCRdb's table, rather than the study itself, that gives the V and J calls and clone size. For this sample there are around 290,000 distinct CDR3 sequences; 8% to 9.5% appear just once. The ten most abundant clones make up under 7.5% of the sample.

The research as a whole found: Because the same donors could not be followed over many years, the conclusions relied on cross-sectional statistical analysis. Fewer insertions were carried by abundant cord blood beta clonotypes; a weaker similar trend was observed in young adult naive repertoires, while no such trend was observed in memory repertoires. Zero-insertion analyses could be partly confounded by invariant T cells such as MAIT and iNKT, although diverse VJ usage argued against such confounding for most clonotypes. In monozygotic twins, out-of-frame TCR alpha sharing was systematically underestimated by recombination models, although the models agreed with sharing between unrelated individuals. In beta out-of-frame sequences, excess twin sharing was weaker, because having fewer shared sequences lowered the signal-to-noise ratio. Compared with coincidental sharing between unrelated individuals, out-of-frame TCR alpha sequences shared between twins had an excess of sequences with low generation probability.

The germline V gene specifies KGHDR as CDR1 and SFDVKD as CDR2. Spanning cysteine to phenylalanine, the CDR3 consists of 14 amino acids. Just CDR3 DNA is preserved here, 42 bases in frame from base 1. Clipping removes 5 bases from V and 5 bases from J, with 6 as the unmatched junction base count. Every donor in the study was a healthy Caucasian. Three pairs of female monozygotic twins, all aged roughly 18 to 29 years, were included in the twin cohort. CD4+ and CD8+ T cell populations were isolated with positive isolation kits from Invitrogen. This clonotype occurred many times. No antigen is known for it. Qualities for individual bases were not recorded, and no much larger clone is one base off. The sample was also reused in another study, on yellow fever vaccine responses in identical twins. The second study reports: The authors reported that the T cell response to vaccination in identical twins appeared partly convergent and partly personalized. The study precisely tracked vaccine-responding T cell clones in identical twins.

This clonotype originated in a woman aged 18-29 years in good health. Sequencing was performed on CD8+ T cells sorted from blood. The sequence links TRBV24-1 to TRBJ2-7, with TRBD1 matching 9 junction bases. The DNA is as follows: TGTGCCACCAGTGGCGGGACAGGGATTGACGAGCAGTACTTC. Its translation reads: CATSGGTGIDEQYF.